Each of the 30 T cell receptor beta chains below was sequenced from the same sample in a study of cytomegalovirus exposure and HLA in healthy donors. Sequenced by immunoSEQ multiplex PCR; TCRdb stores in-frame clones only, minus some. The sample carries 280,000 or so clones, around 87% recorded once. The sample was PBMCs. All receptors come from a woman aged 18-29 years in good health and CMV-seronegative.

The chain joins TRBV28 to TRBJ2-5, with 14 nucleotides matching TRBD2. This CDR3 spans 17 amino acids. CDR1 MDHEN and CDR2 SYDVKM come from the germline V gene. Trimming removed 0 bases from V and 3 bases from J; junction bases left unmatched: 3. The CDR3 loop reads CASSLWGGLAGEETQYF. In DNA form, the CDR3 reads TGTGCCAGCAGTTTATGGGGGGGACTAGCGGGAGAAGAGACCCAGTACTTC.

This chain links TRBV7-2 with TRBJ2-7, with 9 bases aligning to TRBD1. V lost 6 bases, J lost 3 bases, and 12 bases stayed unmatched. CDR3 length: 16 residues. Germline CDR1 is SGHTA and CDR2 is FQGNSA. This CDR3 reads CASRTTIGTGYYEQYF. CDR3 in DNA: TGTGCCAGCAGAACCACGATCGGGACAGGGTACTACGAGCAGTACTTC.

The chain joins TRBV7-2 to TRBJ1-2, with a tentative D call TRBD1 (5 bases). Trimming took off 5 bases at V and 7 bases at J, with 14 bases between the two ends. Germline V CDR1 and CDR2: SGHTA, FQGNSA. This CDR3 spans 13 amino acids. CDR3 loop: CASSAQRRGGYTF. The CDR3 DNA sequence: TGTGCCAGCAGCGCCCAACGTAGGGGTGGCTACACCTTC. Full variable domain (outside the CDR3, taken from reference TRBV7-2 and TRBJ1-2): GAGVSQSPSNKVTEKGKDVELRCDPISGHTALYWYRQSLGQGLEFLIYFQGNSAPDKSGLPSDRFSAERTGGSVSTLTIQRTQQEDSAVYLCASSAQRRGGYTFGSGTRLTVV.

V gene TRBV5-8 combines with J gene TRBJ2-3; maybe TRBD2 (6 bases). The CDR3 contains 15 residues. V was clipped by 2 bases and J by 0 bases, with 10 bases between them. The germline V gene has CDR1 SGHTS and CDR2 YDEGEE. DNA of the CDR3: TGTGCCAGCAGCTTTGAGGGAGGTAGCACAGATACGCAGTATTTT. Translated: CASSFEGGSTDTQYF.

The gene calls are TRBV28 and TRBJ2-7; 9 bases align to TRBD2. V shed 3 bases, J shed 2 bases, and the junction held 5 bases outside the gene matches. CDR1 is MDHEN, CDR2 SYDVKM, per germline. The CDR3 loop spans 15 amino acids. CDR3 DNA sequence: TGTGCCAGCAGTTTTCTAGCGGGGACTCCCTACGAGCAGTACTTC. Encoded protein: CASSFLAGTPYEQYF.

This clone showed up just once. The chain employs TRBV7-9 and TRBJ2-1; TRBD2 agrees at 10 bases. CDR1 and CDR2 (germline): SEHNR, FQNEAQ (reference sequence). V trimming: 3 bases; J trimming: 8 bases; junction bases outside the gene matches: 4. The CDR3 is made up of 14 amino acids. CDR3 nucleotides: TGTGCCAGCAGCTTGGGACTAGCGTTATATGAGCAGTTCTTC. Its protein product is CASSLGLALYEQFF.

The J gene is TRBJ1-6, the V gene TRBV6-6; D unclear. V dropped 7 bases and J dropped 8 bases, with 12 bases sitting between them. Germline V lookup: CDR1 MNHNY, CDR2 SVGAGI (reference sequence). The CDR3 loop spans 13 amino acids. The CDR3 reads CASIGEGDSPLHF. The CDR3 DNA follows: TGTGCCAGCATCGGAGAGGGAGATTCACCCCTCCACTTT.

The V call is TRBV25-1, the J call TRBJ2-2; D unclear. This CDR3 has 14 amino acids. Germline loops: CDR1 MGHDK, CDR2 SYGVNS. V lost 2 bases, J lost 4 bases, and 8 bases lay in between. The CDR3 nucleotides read TGTGCCAGCAGTGAACCCATCCCCACCGGGGAGCTGTTTTTT. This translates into CASSEPIPTGELFF.

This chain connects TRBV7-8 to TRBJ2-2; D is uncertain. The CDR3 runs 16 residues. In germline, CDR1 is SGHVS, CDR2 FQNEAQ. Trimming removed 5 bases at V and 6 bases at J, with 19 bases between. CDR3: CASSPDPTVSAGELFF. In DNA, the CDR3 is TGTGCCAGCAGCCCCGATCCTACCGTATCCGCCGGGGAGCTGTTTTTT.

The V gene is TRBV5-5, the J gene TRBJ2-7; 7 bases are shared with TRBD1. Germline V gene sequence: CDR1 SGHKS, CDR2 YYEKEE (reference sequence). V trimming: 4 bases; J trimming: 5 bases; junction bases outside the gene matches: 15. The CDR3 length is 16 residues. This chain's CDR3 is CASSNTRTGGFDEQYF. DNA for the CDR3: TGTGCCAGCAGCAACACCCGGACAGGTGGATTCGACGAGCAGTACTTC.

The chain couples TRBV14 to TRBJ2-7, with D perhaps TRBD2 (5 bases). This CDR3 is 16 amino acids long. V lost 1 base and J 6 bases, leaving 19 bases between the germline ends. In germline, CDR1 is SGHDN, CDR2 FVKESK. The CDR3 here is CASSQAGVVGDGEQYF. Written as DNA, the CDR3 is TGTGCCAGCAGCCAAGCCGGGGTGGTTGGAGACGGCGAGCAGTACTTC. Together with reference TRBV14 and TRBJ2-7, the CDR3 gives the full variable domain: EAGVTQFPSHSVIEKGQTVTLRCDPISGHDNLYWYRRVMGKEIKFLLHFVKESKQDESGMPNNRFLAERTGGTYSTLKVQPAELEDSGVYFCASSQAGVVGDGEQYFGPGTRLTVT.

CDR3 DNA: TGTGCCAGCAGTGAAGCTGGGAGTTATGGCTACACCTTC. As protein: CASSEAGSYGYTF. The V call is TRBV6-1, the J call TRBJ1-2; D uncertain. V lost 0 bases, J lost 5 bases, and 7 bases lay in between. This CDR3 has 13 amino acids. CDR1 MNHNS and CDR2 SASEGT come from the germline V gene.

CDR3 residues: CSVVGRGTGANVLTF. The CDR3, as DNA: TGCAGCGTTGTGGGTAGGGGGACTGGGGCCAACGTCCTGACTTTC. V and J are TRBV29-1 and TRBJ2-6, with D perhaps TRBD1 (6 bases). V lost 4 bases and J 2 bases, leaving 12 bases between the germline ends. The CDR3 is 15 amino acids. The germline gives CDR1 SQVTM, CDR2 ANQGSEA.

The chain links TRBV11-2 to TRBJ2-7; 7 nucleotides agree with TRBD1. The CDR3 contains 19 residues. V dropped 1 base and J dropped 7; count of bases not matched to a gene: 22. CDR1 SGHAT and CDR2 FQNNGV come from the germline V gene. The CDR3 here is CASSLVAQGDLFVRGEQYF. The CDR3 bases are TGTGCCAGCAGCTTAGTAGCCCAGGGGGACCTATTCGTTCGAGGGGAGCAGTACTTC. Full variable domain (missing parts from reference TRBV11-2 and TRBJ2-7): EAGVAQSPRYKIIEKRQSVAFWCNPISGHATLYWYQQILGQGPKLLIQFQNNGVVDDSQLPKDRFSAERLKGVDSTLKIQPAKLEDSAVYLCASSLVAQGDLFVRGEQYFGPGTRLTVT.

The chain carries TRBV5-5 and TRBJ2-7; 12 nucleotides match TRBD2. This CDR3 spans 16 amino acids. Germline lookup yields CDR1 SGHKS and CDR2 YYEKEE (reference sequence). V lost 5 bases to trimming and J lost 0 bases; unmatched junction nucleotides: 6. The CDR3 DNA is TGTGCCAGCAGTCGGACTAGCGGGGCCTTCTCCTACGAGCAGTACTTC. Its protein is CASSRTSGAFSYEQYF.

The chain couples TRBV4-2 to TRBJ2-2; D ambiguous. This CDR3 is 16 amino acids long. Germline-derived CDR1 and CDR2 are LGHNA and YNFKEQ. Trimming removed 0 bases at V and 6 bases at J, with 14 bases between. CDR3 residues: CASSQEPEGDAGELFF. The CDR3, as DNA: TGTGCCAGCAGCCAAGAACCAGAAGGAGACGCCGGGGAGCTGTTTTTT.

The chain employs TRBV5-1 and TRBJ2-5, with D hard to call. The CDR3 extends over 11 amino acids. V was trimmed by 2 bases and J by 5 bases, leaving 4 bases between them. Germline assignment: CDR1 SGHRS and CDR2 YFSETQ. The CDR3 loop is CASSFGETQYF. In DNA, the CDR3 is TGCGCCAGCAGCTTCGGGGAGACCCAGTACTTC.

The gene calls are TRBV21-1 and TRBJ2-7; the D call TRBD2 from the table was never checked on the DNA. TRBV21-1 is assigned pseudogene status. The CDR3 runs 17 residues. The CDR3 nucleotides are TGTGCCAGCAGCAAAGTAGCGACTAGCGGTTACTCCTACGAGCAGTACTTC. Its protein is CASSKVATSGYSYEQYF.

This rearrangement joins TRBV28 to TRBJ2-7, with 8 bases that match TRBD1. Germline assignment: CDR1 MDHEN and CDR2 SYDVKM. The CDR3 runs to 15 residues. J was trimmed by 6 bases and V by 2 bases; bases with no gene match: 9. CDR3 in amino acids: CASSLRDRRLGEQYF. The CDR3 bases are TGTGCCAGCAGTTTAAGGGACAGGAGGTTAGGCGAGCAGTACTTC.

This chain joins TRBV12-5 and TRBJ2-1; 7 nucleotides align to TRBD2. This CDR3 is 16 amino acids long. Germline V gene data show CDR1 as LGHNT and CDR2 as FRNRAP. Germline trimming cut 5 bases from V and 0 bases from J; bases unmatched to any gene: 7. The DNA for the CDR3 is TGTGCTAGTGGTCGAGTAGCGGGCAGCTCCTACAATGAGCAGTTCTTC. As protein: CASGRVAGSSYNEQFF.

The CDR3 DNA reads TGTGCCAGCAGGGACAGGGTCAATGAGCAGTTCTTC. The encoded protein is CASRDRVNEQFF. This sequence joins TRBV27 and TRBJ2-1; 8 nucleotides match TRBD1. Trimming cost V 6 bases and J 6 bases; bases outside gene matches: 1. This CDR3 is 12 amino acids long. The germline gives CDR1 MNHEY, CDR2 SMNVEV (reference sequence).

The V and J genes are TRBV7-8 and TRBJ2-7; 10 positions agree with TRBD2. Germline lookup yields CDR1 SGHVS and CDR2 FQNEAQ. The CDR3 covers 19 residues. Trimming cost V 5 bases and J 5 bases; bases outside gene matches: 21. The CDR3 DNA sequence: TGTGCCAGCAGCAAAAGGCTAAGCGGGAGGGCGGGTCGGGTAAACGAGCAGTACTTC. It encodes CASSKRLSGRAGRVNEQYF.

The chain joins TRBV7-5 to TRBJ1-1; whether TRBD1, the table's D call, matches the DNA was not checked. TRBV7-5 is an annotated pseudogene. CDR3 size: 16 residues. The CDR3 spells CVRSPDVDRDYTEAFF. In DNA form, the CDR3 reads TGTGTCAGAAGCCCGGACGTCGACAGGGACTACACTGAAGCTTTCTTT.

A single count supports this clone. The CDR3 is CAISPLREGHEQYF. DNA of the CDR3: TGTGCCATCAGTCCCCTGCGGGAGGGTCACGAGCAGTACTTC. V is TRBV10-3 and J is TRBJ2-7, with TRBD2 matching over 9 bases. Germline V gene sequence: CDR1 ENHRY, CDR2 SYGVKD. This CDR3 contains 14 residues. After removal of 5 bases from V and 5 bases from J, the junction contained 7 bases not matched to a gene.

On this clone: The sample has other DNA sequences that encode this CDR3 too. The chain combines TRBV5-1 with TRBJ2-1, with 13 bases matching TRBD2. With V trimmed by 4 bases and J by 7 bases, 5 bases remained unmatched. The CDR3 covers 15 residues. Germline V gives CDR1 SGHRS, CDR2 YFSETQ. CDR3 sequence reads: CASSPGLAGVNEQFF. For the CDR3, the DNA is TGCGCCAGCAGCCCCGGACTAGCGGGAGTTAATGAGCAGTTCTTC.

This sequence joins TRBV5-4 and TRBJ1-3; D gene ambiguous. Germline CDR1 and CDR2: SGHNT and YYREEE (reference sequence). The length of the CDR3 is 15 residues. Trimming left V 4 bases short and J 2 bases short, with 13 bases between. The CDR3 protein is CASSMERATGNTIYF. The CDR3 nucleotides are TGTGCCAGCAGCATGGAGAGGGCAACTGGAAACACCATATATTTT. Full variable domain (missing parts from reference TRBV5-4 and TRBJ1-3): ETGVTQSPTHLIKTRGQQVTLRCSSQSGHNTVSWYQQALGQGPQFIFQYYREEENGRGNFPPRFSGLQFPNYSSELNVNALELDDSALYLCASSMERATGNTIYFGEGSWLTVV.

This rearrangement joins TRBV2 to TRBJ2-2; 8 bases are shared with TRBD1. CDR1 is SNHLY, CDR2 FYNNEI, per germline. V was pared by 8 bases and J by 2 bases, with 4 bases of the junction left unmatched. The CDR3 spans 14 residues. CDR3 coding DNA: TGTGCCAGCGTCGGACAGGGTAACACCGGGGAGCTGTTTTTT. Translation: CASVGQGNTGELFF. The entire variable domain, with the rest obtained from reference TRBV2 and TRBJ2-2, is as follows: EPEVTQTPSHQVTQMGQEVILRCVPISNHLYFYWYRQILGQKVEFLVSFYNNEISEKSEIFDDQFSVERPDGSNFTLKIRSTKLEDSAMYFCASVGQGNTGELFFGEGSRLTVL.

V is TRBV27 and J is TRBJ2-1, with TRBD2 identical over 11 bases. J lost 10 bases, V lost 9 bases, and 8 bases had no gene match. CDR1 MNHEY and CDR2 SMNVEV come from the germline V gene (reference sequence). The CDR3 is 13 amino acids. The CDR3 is CARPGLAESEQFF. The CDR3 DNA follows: TGTGCCAGGCCGGGACTAGCGGAGAGCGAGCAGTTCTTC.

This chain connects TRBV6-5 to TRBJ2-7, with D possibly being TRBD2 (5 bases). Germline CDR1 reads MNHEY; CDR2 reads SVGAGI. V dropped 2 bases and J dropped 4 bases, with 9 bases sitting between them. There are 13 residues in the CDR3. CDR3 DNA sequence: TGTGCCAGCAGTTACGGAGGCCAATACGAGCAGTACTTC. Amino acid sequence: CASSYGGQYEQYF.

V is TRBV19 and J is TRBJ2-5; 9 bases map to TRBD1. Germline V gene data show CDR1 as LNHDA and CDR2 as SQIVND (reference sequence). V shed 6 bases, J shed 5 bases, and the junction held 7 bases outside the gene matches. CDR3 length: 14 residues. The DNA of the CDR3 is TGTGCCAGTAGGAATACAGGGGGCGGGGAGACCCAGTACTTC. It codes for CASRNTGGGETQYF.